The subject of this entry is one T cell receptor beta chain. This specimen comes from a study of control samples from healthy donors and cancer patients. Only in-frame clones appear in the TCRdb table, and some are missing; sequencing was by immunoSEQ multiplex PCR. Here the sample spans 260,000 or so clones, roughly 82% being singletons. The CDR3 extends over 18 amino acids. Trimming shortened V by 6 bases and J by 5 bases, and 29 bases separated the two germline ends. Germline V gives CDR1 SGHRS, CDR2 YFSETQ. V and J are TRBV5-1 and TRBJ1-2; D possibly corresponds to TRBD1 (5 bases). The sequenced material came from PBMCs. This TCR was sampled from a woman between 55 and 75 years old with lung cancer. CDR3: CASTQTPGPPPQHYGYTF. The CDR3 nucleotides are TGCGCCAGCACCCAAACCCCGGGACCGCCTCCGCAGCATTATGGCTACACCTTC.